The 20 T cell receptor beta chains below all came from one sample that was sequenced in a study of control samples from healthy donors and cancer patients. Profiled with immunoSEQ multiplex PCR; TCRdb holds only in-frame clones, not every one. This table holds around 70,000 clones, 83% found once. The sequencing sample was made of blood. The receptors were sampled from a man aged 60 to 69 in good health.

The chain has TRBV28 and TRBJ2-7, with 7 nucleotides matching TRBD1. Germline V gene sequence: CDR1 MDHEN, CDR2 SYDVKM. The ends lost 5 bases at V and 0 bases at J; junction bases unmatched: 7. The CDR3 has 15 residues. The CDR3 sequence is CASSAYRGPSYEQYF. CDR3 in DNA: TGTGCCAGCAGTGCCTACAGGGGTCCCTCCTACGAGCAGTACTTC.

This chain uses TRBV28 with TRBJ2-6, with 8 positions matching TRBD1. Germline loops: CDR1 MDHEN, CDR2 SYDVKM. The V segment lost 6 bases and the J segment 5 bases; nucleotides outside the gene matches: 6. The CDR3 spans 15 residues. This CDR3 is CASSGTGGRANVLTF. DNA of the CDR3: TGTGCCAGCAGCGGGACAGGAGGGAGGGCCAACGTCCTGACTTTC.

The rearrangement joins TRBV13 to TRBJ1-1; D gene uncertain. Germline V CDR1 and CDR2: PRHDT, FYEKMQ (reference sequence). This CDR3 has 12 residues. V was cut by 2 bases and J by 5 bases, with 6 bases left in between. The CDR3 nucleotides read TGTGCCAGCAGCTTAAGAGGAACTGAAGCTTTCTTT. Its protein product is CASSLRGTEAFF.

The chain employs TRBV28 and TRBJ1-2, with D unclear. Germline lookup yields CDR1 MDHEN and CDR2 SYDVKM. V shed 7 bases and J shed 8 bases, with 17 bases lying between them. The CDR3 is 13 residues long. In nucleotides, the CDR3 is TGTGCCAGCACCTTGAGAAGTCCGTGGGGCTACACCTTC. Translation: CASTLRSPWGYTF.

This chain uses TRBV6-1 with TRBJ1-2; D is undetermined. Trimming pared 2 bases from V and 4 bases from J, leaving 8 bases between. This CDR3 is 13 amino acids long. Germline-derived CDR1 and CDR2 are MNHNS and SASEGT. CDR3 residues: CASSETAGYGYTF. DNA for the CDR3: TGTGCCAGCAGTGAAACGGCAGGCTATGGCTACACCTTC.

This chain connects TRBV6-5 to TRBJ2-1; a weak D match, TRBD1 (6 bases). The V end was cut by 5 bases, the J end by 3 bases, with 14 bases between. There are 15 residues in the CDR3. Germline CDR1 reads MNHEY; CDR2 reads SVGAGI. The CDR3: CASSPETGIYNEQFF. CDR3 in DNA: TGTGCCAGCAGTCCCGAGACAGGTATCTACAATGAGCAGTTCTTC.

The J gene is TRBJ2-7, the V gene TRBV10-3; 13 bases are a match to TRBD2. Per the germline V gene, CDR1 is ENHRY and CDR2 is SYGVKD. The CDR3 runs 15 residues. J gave up 6 bases and V 0 bases, and 2 bases lay outside the gene matches. CDR3 bases: TGTGCCATCAGTGAGTCGGGGACTAGCGGGATCGAGCAGTACTTC. This translates into CAISESGTSGIEQYF.

This chain connects TRBV5-3 to TRBJ1-1; D unclear. TRBV5-3 is annotated as an ORF whose role is uncertain. The CDR3 is 13 amino acids. The germline V and J ends were trimmed by 0 bases and 0 bases, with 3 bases remaining between them. The CDR3 DNA follows: TGTGCCAGAAGCTTGGCGGTGAACACTGAAGCTTTCTTT. Its protein is CARSLAVNTEAFF.

The gene calls are TRBV7-6 and TRBJ2-5; 7 bases match TRBD1. The V gene end was trimmed by 5 bases and the J gene end by 5 bases; junction bases not matched to a gene: 17. The CDR3 consists of 17 residues. The germline V gene encodes CDR1 SGHVS and CDR2 FNYEAQ. Written as DNA, the CDR3 is TGTGCCAGCAGCCCCCGAGGGACAGAACGGCCGTTTGAGACCCAGTACTTC. Protein: CASSPRGTERPFETQYF.

This clone was picked up a small number of times. The chain has TRBV30 and TRBJ1-5; the D gene is possibly TRBD1 (5 bases). The CDR3 totals 13 residues. The V and J ends lost 1 base and 6 bases respectively, with 10 bases between them. Germline V gene data show CDR1 as GTSNPN and CDR2 as SVGIG (reference sequence). As DNA, the CDR3 is TGTGCCTGGAGTGGTGGGGGTACTCAGCCCCAGCATTTT. Translating it yields CAWSGGGTQPQHF. The complete variable domain, with remaining parts taken from reference TRBV30 and TRBJ1-5, reads SQTIHQWPATLVQPVGSPLSLECTVEGTSNPNLYWYRQAAGRGLQLLFYSVGIGQISSEVPQNLSASRPQDRQFILSSKKLLLSDSGFYLCAWSGGGTQPQHFGDGTRLSIL.

The rearrangement uses TRBV24-1 and TRBJ2-5; D possibly uses TRBD1 or TRBD2 (5 bases each). CDR1 KGHDR and CDR2 SFDVKD come from the germline V gene. The length of the CDR3 is 18 residues. Trimming stripped 3 bases from V and 2 bases from J, with 21 bases between. The CDR3 protein is CATSDAGLDLTTQETQYF. CDR3 bases: TGTGCCACCAGTGATGCAGGGTTGGACTTAACCACACAAGAGACCCAGTACTTC.

The V gene is TRBV19, the J gene TRBJ2-1; D might be TRBD1 (5 bases). V dropped 5 bases and J dropped 6 bases, with 14 bases sitting between them. The CDR3 has 14 amino acids. From germline, CDR1 is LNHDA and CDR2 SQIVND (reference sequence). The CDR3 region is CASSRTYQGNEQFF. CDR3 coding DNA: TGTGCCAGTAGTCGCACGTATCAGGGCAATGAGCAGTTCTTC.

The genes are TRBV25-1 and TRBJ1-1; no firm D call. V dropped 2 bases and J dropped 2 bases, with 0 bases sitting between them. The germline gives CDR1 MGHDK, CDR2 SYGVNS. The CDR3 is made up of 11 amino acids. The CDR3 sequence is CASSENTEAFF. CDR3 bases: TGTGCCAGCAGTGAAAACACTGAAGCTTTCTTT.

This clone appeared a few times. The V call is TRBV28, the J call TRBJ1-6; no clear D gene. There are 16 residues in the CDR3. Germline V lookup: CDR1 MDHEN, CDR2 SYDVKM. Deletions cut 4 bases from V and 0 bases from J, with 10 bases between. The CDR3 loop reads CASSSTRSSYNSPLHF. CDR3 DNA sequence: TGTGCCAGCAGTTCAACCAGGAGCTCCTATAATTCACCCCTCCACTTT.

The chain recombines TRBV5-6 with TRBJ2-6; D gene uncertain. Germline V gene lookup returns CDR1 SGHDT and CDR2 YYEEEE. CDR3 length equals 14 residues. V was clipped by 3 bases and J by 0 bases, with 4 bases between them. CDR3 protein: CASSWDSGANVLTF. Here the CDR3 DNA reads TGTGCCAGCAGCTGGGACTCTGGGGCCAACGTCCTGACTTTC.

This chain connects TRBV7-3 to TRBJ2-2, with a tentative D call TRBD2 (6 bases). The CDR3 runs 15 residues. Germline CDR1 and CDR2: SGHTA and FQGTGA. Trimming pared 1 base from V and 1 base from J, leaving 7 bases between. The CDR3 protein is CASSLRGGNTGELFF. The DNA of the CDR3 is TGTGCCAGCAGCTTAAGGGGAGGGAACACCGGGGAGCTGTTTTTT.

This chain joins TRBV28 and TRBJ1-1; weak D call: TRBD1 (5 bases). V was clipped by 6 bases and J by 4 bases, with 15 bases between them. The CDR3 consists of 14 residues. Germline assignment: CDR1 MDHEN and CDR2 SYDVKM. Here the CDR3 DNA reads TGTGCCAGCAGCCCGACAGTCTGGGGCACTGAAGCTTTCTTT. Protein sequence: CASSPTVWGTEAFF.

This chain connects TRBV7-8 to TRBJ2-7; 9 nucleotides match TRBD2. CDR3 length: 15 residues. Trimming cost V 4 bases and J 5 bases; bases outside gene matches: 9. From germline, CDR1 is SGHVS and CDR2 FQNEAQ. CDR3 sequence (DNA): TGTGCCAGCAGCTCCCGGGGTAGCGGGAGCAACGAGCAGTACTTC. It codes for CASSSRGSGSNEQYF. Supplemented by reference TRBV7-8 and TRBJ2-7, the full variable domain reads GAGVSQSPRYKVAKRGQDVALRCDPISGHVSLFWYQQALGQGPEFLTYFQNEAQLDKSGLPSDRFFAERPEGSVSTLKIQRTQQEDSAVYLCASSSRGSGSNEQYFGPGTRLTVT.

This chain links TRBV6-5 with TRBJ1-4; 10 bases fit TRBD1. CDR1 MNHEY and CDR2 SVGAGI come from the germline V gene. The CDR3 spans 15 residues. With V trimmed by 8 bases and J by 7 bases, 10 bases remained unmatched. The DNA of the CDR3 is TGTGCCAGCTCTTACTCGACAGGGGGCGCTGAAAAACTGTTTTTT. Protein product: CASSYSTGGAEKLFF.

The V call is TRBV10-3, the J call TRBJ1-5, with a tentative D call TRBD1 (5 bases). The CDR3 is 14 amino acids. Germline values: CDR1 ENHRY, CDR2 SYGVKD. The V gene lost 8 bases and the J gene lost 3 bases, with 14 bases spanning the gap. CDR3 sequence (DNA): TGTGCCATCGGACGGGGGGAACCCAATCAGCCCCAGCATTTT. Translation gives CAIGRGEPNQPQHF.